This is a list of T cell receptor beta chains from one sample in a study of shared clonotypes between healthy human individuals. Some clones are missing from TCRdb's copy, which holds only in-frame ones; the method was immunoSEQ multiplex PCR. The sample shows about 2 million clones, 95% of them seen only once. The sequencing sample was made of naive CD4+ T cells sorted from blood. Every receptor here comes from a man between 18 and 29 years old in good health. The CDR3 runs from the conserved cysteine through the conserved F or W. D genes are given only for firm matches. Size values are once, few and many counts, or a class for expanded clones, and some rows have none.

j_gene | v_gene | d_gene | abundance | CDR3aa | CDR3nt
TRBJ2-5 | TRBV12-5 | - | - | CASGLGTSGETQYF | TGTGCTAGTGGTTTGGGAACTAGTGGAGAGACCCAGTACTTC
TRBJ2-3 | TRBV5-1 | TRBD2 | - | CASSSGTSGVVGTQYF | TGCGCCAGCAGCTCCGGGACTAGCGGGGTTGTAGGGACGCAGTATTTT
TRBJ2-7 | TRBV19 | TRBD1 | - | CASGDRAYEQYF | TGTGCCAGTGGGGACAGAGCCTACGAGCAGTACTTC
TRBJ1-2 | TRBV27 | - | - | CASSLFRSDKNYGYTF | TGTGCCAGCAGTTTATTTCGGTCAGACAAAAACTATGGCTACACCTTC
TRBJ1-2 | TRBV2 | TRBD1 | - | CASSEEEGAYGYTF | TGTGCCAGCAGTGAAGAGGAGGGGGCCTATGGCTACACCTTC
TRBJ2-7 | TRBV30 | - | - | CAWKGVVHEQYF | TGTGCCTGGAAAGGGGTTGTACACGAGCAGTACTTC
TRBJ2-2 | TRBV7-9 | TRBD2 | once | CASSLRTSANTGELFF | TGTGCCAGCAGCTTAAGGACTAGCGCAAACACCGGGGAGCTGTTTTTT
TRBJ1-4 | TRBV28 | TRBD1 | - | CASSLADRAHEKLFF | TGTGCCAGCAGTTTAGCGGACAGGGCACATGAAAAACTGTTTTTT
TRBJ2-3 | TRBV27 | - | - | CASHRLSTDTQYF | TGTGCCAGCCATAGGTTGAGCACAGATACGCAGTATTTT
TRBJ2-5 | TRBV18 | - | - | CASSPRQRETQYF | TGTGCCAGCTCACCACGCCAGAGAGAGACCCAGTACTTC
TRBJ2-2 | TRBV28 | TRBD2 | - | CASSSPAGGDTGELFF | TGTGCCAGCAGTTCCCCTGCGGGGGGGGACACCGGGGAGCTGTTTTTT
TRBJ2-7 | TRBV2 | - | - | CASGTQISYEQYF | TGTGCCAGCGGGACACAAATCTCCTACGAGCAGTACTTC
TRBJ2-3 | TRBV2 | TRBD2 | once | CASRGGGDTQYF | TGTGCTAGTCGGGGGGGCGGAGATACGCAGTATTTT
TRBJ1-1 | TRBV10-3 | - | - | CAISESNSNTEAFF | TGTGCCATCAGTGAGTCAAACAGCAACACTGAAGCTTTCTTT
TRBJ2-5 | TRBV7-2 | - | - | CASSYSRETQYF | TGTGCCAGCTCGTACAGCAGAGAGACCCAGTACTTC
TRBJ2-1 | TRBV10-1 | TRBD2 | - | CASSDFAGASGTFGEQFF | TGCGCCAGCAGTGATTTCGCTGGGGCTAGCGGGACTTTCGGTGAGCAGTTCTTC